This TCR beta chain emerged from a study of cytomegalovirus exposure and HLA in healthy donors. As for the study in general: Later, an analysis reported that the roughly 120 validation repertoires had used the same platform as the 666 first-cohort repertoires.

Whole-study findings and limits: The study recorded about 150 TCR beta chains that were cytomegalovirus-associated. Most TCR sequences proved rare, with some public TCRs found in many donors.

The junction had 5 bases not matched to a gene; V was cut back by 0 bases and J by 2 bases. CDR3 size: 16 residues. In germline, CDR1 is SGDLS, CDR2 YYNGEE. Assay used: immunoSEQ multiplex PCR; TCRdb lists only in-frame clones, some missing. This sample has approximately 120,000 clones, with about 90% found just once. These donors were members of the roughly 110-subject validation cohort, a group separate from the approximately 670-subject first cohort. This clone was recorded once. Its cognate antigen is unknown. The gene calls are TRBV9 and TRBJ2-5; 9 bases match TRBD2. The clonotype comes from a young woman in good health and CMV-seronegative. Input material: PBMCs. The CDR3 sequence is CASSVVVSGGQETQYF. Here the CDR3 DNA reads TGTGCCAGCAGCGTAGTGGTTAGCGGGGGTCAAGAGACCCAGTACTTC.